A single sample is the source of the 4 T cell receptor beta chains below, sequenced in a study of shared clonotypes between healthy human individuals. Produced via immunoSEQ multiplex PCR; TCRdb's table is partial and in-frame only. The sample gives nearly 1 million clones, over 75% of which show up once; about 1.5% is in the top ten. The source material was memory CD4+ T cells sorted from blood. Subset defined: CD45RA-negative fraction. Source of these receptors: a man between 18 and 29 years old in good health.

The CDR3, as DNA: TGCGCCAGCAGCCAAACAGGGGCTACCATTTATAATTCACCCCTCCACTTT. This gives the protein CASSQTGATIYNSPLHF. V and J are TRBV4-1 and TRBJ1-6; TRBD1 matches 7 bases. Germline trimming cut 2 bases from V and 4 bases from J; bases unmatched to any gene: 8. Germline V lookup: CDR1 MGHRA, CDR2 YSYEKL. CDR3 size: 17 residues.

The chain joins TRBV6-5 to TRBJ1-2; tentative D call: TRBD1 (5 bases). V dropped 7 bases and J dropped 0 bases, with 12 bases sitting between them. The CDR3 is made up of 14 amino acids. Germline V lookup: CDR1 MNHEY, CDR2 SVGAGI. The CDR3 DNA reads as TGTGCCAGCACTATGACAGACGCTAACTATGGCTACACCTTC. Protein: CASTMTDANYGYTF.

There are a few counts of this clone. The rearrangement joins TRBV6-1 to TRBJ1-2, with no clear D. The V end was cut by 2 bases, the J end by 4 bases, with 14 bases between. The germline V gene encodes CDR1 MNHNS and CDR2 SASEGT. The CDR3 runs 15 residues. As DNA, the CDR3 is TGTGCCAGCAGTGAAAAATGGGGTGGGGTCTATGGCTACACCTTC. This encodes CASSEKWGGVYGYTF.

This sequence joins TRBV7-2 and TRBJ2-7; possible D gene TRBD2, 6 bases. CDR3 length: 15 residues. Trimming took off 5 bases at V and 0 bases at J, with 14 bases between the two ends. CDR1 is SGHTA, CDR2 FQGNSA, per germline. CDR3 amino acids: CASSPQEGSSYEQYF. The CDR3 DNA reads as TGTGCCAGCAGCCCACAGGAGGGAAGCTCCTACGAGCAGTACTTC. The full variable domain, rest sourced from reference TRBV7-2 and TRBJ2-7, is GAGVSQSPSNKVTEKGKDVELRCDPISGHTALYWYRQSLGQGLEFLIYFQGNSAPDKSGLPSDRFSAERTGGSVSTLTIQRTQQEDSAVYLCASSPQEGSSYEQYFGPGTRLTVT.